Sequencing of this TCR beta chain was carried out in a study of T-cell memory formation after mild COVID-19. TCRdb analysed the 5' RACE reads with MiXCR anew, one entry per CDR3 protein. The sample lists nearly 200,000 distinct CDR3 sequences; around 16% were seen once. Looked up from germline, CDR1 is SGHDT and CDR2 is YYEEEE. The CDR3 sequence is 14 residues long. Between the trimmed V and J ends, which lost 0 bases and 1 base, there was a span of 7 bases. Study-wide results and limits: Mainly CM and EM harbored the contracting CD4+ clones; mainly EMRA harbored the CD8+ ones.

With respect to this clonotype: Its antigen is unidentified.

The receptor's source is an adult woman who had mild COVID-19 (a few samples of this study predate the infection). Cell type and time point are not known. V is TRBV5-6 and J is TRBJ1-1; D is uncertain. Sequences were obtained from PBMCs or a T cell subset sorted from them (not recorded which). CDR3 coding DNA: TGTGCCAGCAGCTTGGGTCTTGGGAACACTGAAGCTTTCTTT. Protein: CASSLGLGNTEAFF.